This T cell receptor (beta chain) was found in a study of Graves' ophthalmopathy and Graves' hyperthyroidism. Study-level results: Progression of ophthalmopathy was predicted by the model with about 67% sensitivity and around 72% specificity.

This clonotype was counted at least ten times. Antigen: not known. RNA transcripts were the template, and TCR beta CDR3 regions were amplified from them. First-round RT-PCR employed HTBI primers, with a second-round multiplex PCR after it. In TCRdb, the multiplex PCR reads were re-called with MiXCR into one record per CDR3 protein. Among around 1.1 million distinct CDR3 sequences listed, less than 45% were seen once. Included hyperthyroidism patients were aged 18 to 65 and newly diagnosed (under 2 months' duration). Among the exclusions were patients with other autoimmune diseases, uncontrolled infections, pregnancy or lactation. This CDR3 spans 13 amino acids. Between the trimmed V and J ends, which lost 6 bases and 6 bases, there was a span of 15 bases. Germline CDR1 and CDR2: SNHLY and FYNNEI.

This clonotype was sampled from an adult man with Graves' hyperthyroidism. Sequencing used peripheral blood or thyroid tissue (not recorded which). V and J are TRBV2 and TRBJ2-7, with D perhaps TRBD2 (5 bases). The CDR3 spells CASSQREGGEQYF. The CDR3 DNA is TGTGCCAGCAGCCAAAGAGAGGGTGGCGAGCAGTACTTC.